These 26 T cell receptor beta chains came from one sample sequenced in a study of blood T cell repertoires in COVID-19. Generated by immunoSEQ multiplex PCR, the TCRdb table keeps only in-frame clones and is missing some. The data hold about 64,000 clones, with around 86% observed a single time. Sequences were obtained from peripheral blood. The receptors stem from a man in his fifties or sixties with active COVID-19.

This clone was seen just once. The chain has TRBV4-3 and TRBJ2-1; D ambiguous. The germline V gene has CDR1 LGHNA and CDR2 YSLEER. Trimming stripped 1 base from V and 14 bases from J, with 9 bases between. This CDR3 contains 11 residues. CDR3 DNA sequence: TGCGCCAGCAGCCAAGGACATTTGGAGTTCTTC. Its translation is CASSQGHLEFF.

This clone was found once. The chain is built from TRBV24-1 and TRBJ2-1, with 15 positions matching TRBD2. CDR3 length: 18 amino acids. Germline trimming cut 2 bases from V and 7 bases from J; bases unmatched to any gene: 8. Germline CDR1 and CDR2: KGHDR and SFDVKD. CDR3 region: CATSDSMGLAGGLNEQFF. In nucleotides, the CDR3 is TGTGCCACCAGTGATTCCATGGGACTAGCGGGAGGATTAAATGAGCAGTTCTTC.

The chain combines TRBV7-3 with TRBJ2-2; 9 bases match TRBD1. The CDR3 runs to 15 residues. J was trimmed by 3 bases and V by 7 bases; bases with no gene match: 6. CDR1 is SGHTA, CDR2 FQGTGA, per germline. CDR3 loop: CASKAQGAYTGELFF. CDR3 sequence (DNA): TGTGCCAGCAAAGCACAGGGGGCTTACACCGGGGAGCTGTTTTTT.

The V and J genes are TRBV28 and TRBJ1-2; 7 nucleotides align to TRBD1. This CDR3 is built from 14 residues. J was trimmed by 3 bases and V by 4 bases; bases with no gene match: 5. Germline V gene sequence: CDR1 MDHEN, CDR2 SYDVKM. CDR3 amino acids: CASSSTGLDYGYTF. Here the CDR3 DNA reads TGTGCCAGCAGTTCGACAGGGTTGGACTATGGCTACACCTTC.

CDR3 in DNA: TGTGCCAGCAGCCAAGATCTAACAGGGGCCCGGCCCCAGCATTTT. Its protein product is CASSQDLTGARPQHF. The genes are TRBV3-1 (or the pseudogene TRBV3-2) and TRBJ1-5, with TRBD1 identical over 7 bases. CDR1 LGHDT and CDR2 YNNKEL come from the germline V gene (reference sequence). The CDR3 has 15 residues. The ends lost 0 bases at V and 9 bases at J; junction bases unmatched: 8.

In DNA form, the CDR3 reads TGCGCCAGCAGCGAGCTAGCGGGGAGACAAGAGACCCAGTACTTC. It translates to CASSELAGRQETQYF. The chain joins TRBV5-1 to TRBJ2-5; 9 nucleotides line up with TRBD2. This CDR3 is 15 amino acids long. V lost 4 bases to trimming and J lost 2 bases; unmatched junction nucleotides: 6. The germline V gene has CDR1 SGHRS and CDR2 YFSETQ. The full variable domain, in which reference TRBV5-1 and TRBJ2-5 provide the parts outside the CDR3, is KAGVTQTPRYLIKTRGQQVTLSCSPISGHRSVSWYQQTPGQGLQFLFEYFSETQRNKGNFPGRFSGRQFSNSRSEMNVSTLELGDSALYLCASSELAGRQETQYFGPGTRLLVL.

The chain couples TRBV14 to TRBJ2-3, with 11 bases lining up with TRBD1. Per germline, CDR1 SGHDN and CDR2 FVKESK. The J segment lost 13 bases and the V segment lost 4 bases, leaving 4 bases of the junction unmatched. This CDR3 region has 12 residues. Here the CDR3 reads CASSRTGGFEYF. The CDR3, as DNA: TGTGCCAGCAGCCGGACAGGGGGCTTTGAGTATTTT.

This chain uses TRBV7-9 with TRBJ2-3; 13 nucleotides line up with TRBD2. The trim removed 6 bases at V and 4 bases at J, leaving 10 bases unmatched. There are 17 residues in the CDR3. Germline V gene lookup returns CDR1 SEHNR and CDR2 FQNEAQ (reference sequence). CDR3 nucleotide sequence: TGTGCCAGCAGGCCCGGACCCGGGACTAGCGGGGCAGATACGCAGTATTTT. Its protein is CASRPGPGTSGADTQYF.

The chain is built from TRBV7-8 and TRBJ2-3; a weak D match, TRBD1 (6 bases). Trimming stripped 2 bases from V and 3 bases from J, with 12 bases between. CDR1 is SGHVS and CDR2 is FQNEAQ in the germline V gene. This CDR3 has 15 amino acids. The CDR3 DNA reads as TGTGCCAGCAGCTTAAAACAGGGCGGTACAGATACGCAGTATTTT. It encodes CASSLKQGGTDTQYF.

This chain's CDR3 is CASSSPTTANQPQHF. The CDR3 coding sequence is TGTGCCAGCAGTTCTCCTACAACAGCCAATCAGCCCCAGCATTTT. The genes are TRBV28 and TRBJ1-5; D gene uncertain. The CDR3 runs to 15 residues. Per the germline V gene, CDR1 is MDHEN and CDR2 is SYDVKM. The germline V and J ends were trimmed by 4 bases and 3 bases, with 13 bases remaining between them.

The rearrangement links TRBV11-2 to TRBJ1-1; D remains ambiguous. Germline V gene lookup returns CDR1 SGHAT and CDR2 FQNNGV. This CDR3 contains 14 residues. V dropped 0 bases and J dropped 1 base, with 6 bases sitting between them. CDR3 bases: TGTGCCAGCAGCTTAGATCCAGGGAACACTGAAGCTTTCTTT. Protein product: CASSLDPGNTEAFF.

The gene calls are TRBV24-1 and TRBJ2-7, with a tentative D call TRBD1 (6 bases). The CDR3 extends over 13 amino acids. Trimming took off 5 bases at V and 3 bases at J, with 10 bases between the two ends. Germline CDR1 is KGHDR and CDR2 is SFDVKD. The CDR3 spells CATSALDSYEQYF. The CDR3 coding sequence is TGTGCCACCAGTGCCCTGGACAGCTACGAGCAGTACTTC.

This clone has only a few counts. The chain uses TRBV6-6 and TRBJ2-7, with a tentative D call TRBD2 (7 bases). Trimming shortened V by 5 bases and J by 5 bases, and 16 bases separated the two germline ends. CDR3 length: 14 residues. CDR1 and CDR2 from the germline V gene are MNHNY and SVGAGI (reference sequence). The CDR3 DNA sequence: TGTGCCAGCAGTACGGGGGGCTCCCTTGACGAGCAGTACTTC. Residues: CASSTGGSLDEQYF.

This chain uses TRBV12-3 or TRBV12-4 with TRBJ1-1; D may be TRBD1 (5 bases). CDR3 length: 13 residues. V lost 5 bases and J 4 bases, leaving 11 bases between the germline ends. DNA for the CDR3: TGTGCCAGCAGTCCAAGGGGCGCCACTGAAGCTTTCTTT. It encodes CASSPRGATEAFF.

This clone was counted a single time. The chain couples TRBV5-4 to TRBJ2-2; TRBD1 aligns across 7 bases. CDR1 SGHNT and CDR2 YYREEE come from the germline V gene (reference sequence). The CDR3 sequence is 16 residues long. Unmatched junction bases numbered 2, after V lost 0 bases and J lost 0 bases. CDR3 amino acids: CASSLEDRTNTGELFF. DNA of the CDR3: TGTGCCAGCAGCTTGGAGGACAGGACGAACACCGGGGAGCTGTTTTTT.

The chain couples TRBV6-6 to TRBJ1-3, with D unclear. CDR1 MNHNY and CDR2 SVGAGI come from the germline V gene (reference sequence). Trimming shortened V by 7 bases and J by 2 bases, and 6 bases separated the two germline ends. The CDR3 is 12 amino acids. The CDR3: CASTGAGNTIYF. CDR3 DNA sequence: TGTGCCAGCACCGGGGCTGGAAACACCATATATTTT.

This chain connects TRBV5-4 to TRBJ2-1; 9 bases are shared with TRBD2. After removal of 0 bases from V and 0 bases from J, the junction contained 4 bases not matched to a gene. The germline V gene has CDR1 SGHNT and CDR2 YYREEE (reference sequence). The CDR3 spans 17 residues. CDR3 coding DNA: TGTGCCAGCAGCTTGGGACTAGCGGCCAGCTCCTACAATGAGCAGTTCTTC. This sequence encodes CASSLGLAASSYNEQFF.

The CDR3 region is CASRQDRAETQYF. Written as DNA, the CDR3 is TGTGCCAGTAGACAAGACAGGGCAGAGACCCAGTACTTC. V usage is TRBV19 and J usage is TRBJ2-5; 7 bases line up with TRBD1. The germline CDR1 and CDR2 sequences are LNHDA and SQIVND (reference sequence). V trimming: 6 bases; J trimming: 4 bases; junction bases outside the gene matches: 5. The CDR3 is made up of 13 amino acids.

The table lists this clone with a few counts. This chain joins TRBV6-1 and TRBJ1-1; D ambiguous. This CDR3 has 13 amino acids. The ends were cut back, 2 bases at V and 6 bases at J, with 10 bases in the middle. The germline CDR1 and CDR2 sequences are MNHNS and SASEGT. The CDR3 nucleotides are TGTGCCAGCAGTGAAAGCGGAGAGGCTGAAGCTTTCTTT. Translated, it gives CASSESGEAEAFF.

The rearrangement links TRBV6-2 or TRBV6-3 to TRBJ1-1, with unresolved D. The CDR3 contains 14 residues. Trimming removed 2 bases at V and 6 bases at J, with 13 bases between. Germline loops: CDR1 MNHEY, CDR2 SVGEGT. The CDR3 spells CASSYAGEWAEAFF. The DNA for the CDR3 is TGTGCCAGCAGTTACGCGGGTGAGTGGGCTGAAGCTTTCTTT.

The DNA for the CDR3 is TGTGCCAGCAGCTTAGGGGGGCAGGCGGCAGGGGCCAACGTCCTGACTTTC. This translates into CASSLGGQAAGANVLTF. This sequence joins TRBV7-8 and TRBJ2-6, with D possibly TRBD1 on 6 matching bases. The CDR3 spans 17 residues. CDR1 and CDR2 from the germline V gene are SGHVS and FQNEAQ. V was pared by 1 base and J by 4 bases, with 14 bases between. Combining the CDR3 with reference TRBV7-8 and TRBJ2-6 gives the whole variable domain GAGVSQSPRYKVAKRGQDVALRCDPISGHVSLFWYQQALGQGPEFLTYFQNEAQLDKSGLPSDRFFAERPEGSVSTLKIQRTQQEDSAVYLCASSLGGQAAGANVLTFGAGSRLTVL.

The rearrangement uses TRBV19 and TRBJ2-2; D is possibly TRBD1 (6 bases). The CDR3 consists of 14 residues. Trimming removed 6 bases from V and 4 bases from J, with 12 bases in between. CDR1 is LNHDA and CDR2 is SQIVND in the germline V gene (reference sequence). The CDR3 coding sequence is TGTGCCAGTAGCGTACAGGGTCGCACCGGGGAGCTGTTTTTT. Residues: CASSVQGRTGELFF.

This clone was counted only a few times. The gene calls are TRBV7-9 and TRBJ1-6, with 7 bases aligning to TRBD1. The junction had 3 bases not matched to a gene; V was cut back by 3 bases and J by 7 bases. The CDR3 is 14 amino acids. Germline lookup yields CDR1 SEHNR and CDR2 FQNEAQ (reference sequence). The CDR3 spells CASSFRQGNSPLHF. The CDR3 nucleotides are TGTGCCAGCAGCTTTCGACAGGGCAATTCACCCCTCCACTTT.

The chain employs TRBV7-7 and TRBJ2-2; TRBD2 is a possible D gene (5 bases). The germline V gene encodes CDR1 SSHAT and CDR2 FNYEAQ (reference sequence). The CDR3 length is 15 residues. Trimming cost V 3 bases and J 6 bases, with 14 bases left between them. The CDR3 DNA is TGTGCCAGCAGCTTCCGCCGGGAAGGGCCCGGGGAGCTGTTTTTT. Translation gives CASSFRREGPGELFF.

The chain links TRBV24-1 to TRBJ2-2; 12 bases line up with TRBD2. With V trimmed by 3 bases and J by 1 base, 2 bases remained unmatched. The CDR3 covers 17 residues. Germline V gene lookup returns CDR1 KGHDR and CDR2 SFDVKD. The CDR3 spells CATSDGGLAGNTGELFF. The CDR3 DNA sequence: TGTGCCACCAGTGATGGGGGACTAGCGGGGAACACCGGGGAGCTGTTTTTT.

This chain connects TRBV27 to TRBJ1-6; a weak D match, TRBD1 (5 bases). The CDR3 loop spans 12 amino acids. Germline CDR1 and CDR2: MNHEY and SMNVEV (reference sequence). The V and J ends lost 4 bases and 11 bases respectively, with 9 bases between them. The CDR3 bases are TGTGCCAGCAGTTCCCAGACAGCACCCCTCCACTTT. Its protein is CASSSQTAPLHF.